The present TCR beta chain was sequenced within a study of cytomegalovirus exposure and HLA in healthy donors. V was cut by 5 bases and J by 2 bases, with 9 bases left in between. Germline V gives CDR1 MGHDK, CDR2 SYGVNS. This CDR3 is 13 amino acids long. The donors, nominally healthy at sampling, likely had unrecorded immune exposures. Findings of the study overall: In an earlier analysis, most TCR beta V segments were productive about 90% or about 30% of the time. In all likelihood, a cluster of highly shared sequence variants was a sequencing artifact. Reports credit the classifier with highly specific, highly sensitive diagnosis of cytomegalovirus status.

The primer mix had 60 Vbeta and 13 Jbeta primers. Assay used: immunoSEQ multiplex PCR; TCRdb lists only in-frame clones, some missing. The sample has 100,000 to 150,000 clones, around three quarters seen once. In the case of this clone: Its specificity is unknown.

The chain carries TRBV25-1 and TRBJ1-2; possibly TRBD1 for D (6 bases). The clonotype was recovered from a man aged 25 to 40 in good health and CMV-seropositive. The sequencing sample was made of PBMCs. Here the CDR3 DNA reads TGTGCCAGCAGTTTTCAGGGGAACTATGGCTACACCTTC. This codes for CASSFQGNYGYTF.